These 6 T cell receptor beta chains were sequenced from one sample in a study of blood T cell repertoires in COVID-19. Data came from immunoSEQ multiplex PCR; TCRdb stores just in-frame clones and leaves some out. The sample has around 20,000 clones, about 87% seen once; the top ten hold roughly 4.7%. The sequenced material came from PBMCs or T cells enriched from blood (not recorded which). The receptors derive from a woman aged 25 to 39 who had recovered from COVID-19.

This clone was recorded only once. The genes are TRBV19 and TRBJ1-6; 7 bases are a match to TRBD1. Germline V CDR1 and CDR2: LNHDA, SQIVND (reference sequence). Losses at the gene ends were 10 bases for V and 9 bases for J; bases not matched to a gene: 12. There are 14 residues in the CDR3. In nucleotides, the CDR3 is TGTGCCACCAACACCGGGACAGTTAGTTCACCCCTCCACTTT. Protein product: CATNTGTVSSPLHF.

The chain combines TRBV5-1 with TRBJ2-7; 12 nucleotides line up with TRBD1. Germline V gene sequence: CDR1 SGHRS, CDR2 YFSETQ. With 1 base clipped from V and 7 bases from J, the junction kept 6 bases outside the gene matches. There are 15 residues in the CDR3. The CDR3 DNA follows: TGCGCCAGCAGCTTGAAGGGACAGGGGGCAGGGGAGCAGTACTTC. Translating gives CASSLKGQGAGEQYF.

The DNA of the CDR3 is TGTGCCAGCAGTGAGGGTGAACAGAATGAGCAGTTCTTC. This codes for CASSEGEQNEQFF. The V gene is TRBV6-4, the J gene TRBJ2-1; D unclear. V lost 3 bases to trimming and J lost 7 bases, with 10 bases between them. CDR3 length: 13 amino acids. Germline CDR1 reads MRHNA; CDR2 reads SNTAGT.

The rearrangement links TRBV27 to TRBJ2-3; D not certain. This CDR3 comprises 18 residues. Trimming left V 1 base short and J 0 bases short, with 17 bases between. CDR1 MNHEY and CDR2 SMNVEV come from the germline V gene (reference sequence). The CDR3 region is CASSLYSMLVSSTDTQYF. CDR3 sequence (DNA): TGTGCCAGCAGTTTATATAGCATGCTGGTGTCTAGCACAGATACGCAGTATTTT.

This clone was seen only a few times. This chain connects TRBV6-5 to TRBJ1-2, with 7 bases matching TRBD1. Germline assignment: CDR1 MNHEY and CDR2 SVGAGI. The CDR3 has 14 amino acids. V shed 5 bases, J shed 4 bases, and the junction held 7 bases outside the gene matches. CDR3 coding DNA: TGTGCCAGCAGTCTTAGACAGGGAATCTATGGCTACACCTTC. Its protein product is CASSLRQGIYGYTF.

The chain has TRBV24-1 and TRBJ1-2; unclear D gene. The CDR3 covers 13 residues. Looked up from germline, CDR1 is KGHDR and CDR2 is SFDVKD. V was trimmed by 3 bases and J by 8 bases, leaving 12 bases between them. The CDR3 DNA reads as TGTGCCACCAGTGATCCGGGGAGGGAAGGCTACACCTTC. This translates into CATSDPGREGYTF.